The 15 T cell receptor beta chains in this list originate from one sample, sequenced in a study of blood T cells in healthy people across ages. It was with a sample-barcoded 5' primer and a J-beta primer mix that a second PCR of roughly 6 to 11 cycles was run. One entry per CDR3 protein, called by TCRdb with MiXCR from the 5' RACE reads. Among around 790,000 distinct CDR3 sequences, roughly 44% were seen once, and the ten largest hold roughly 19%. Sequencing was performed on blood. Source of these receptors: a man aged 60 to 69 in good health.

The chain couples TRBV4-3 to TRBJ1-2, with a weak D call TRBD1 (5 bases). Germline CDR1 is LGHNA and CDR2 is YSLEER. The V gene lost 0 bases and the J gene lost 10 bases, with 18 bases spanning the gap. This CDR3 contains 15 residues. CDR3 region: CASSQDLGGWQSYTF. CDR3 coding DNA: TGCGCCAGCAGCCAAGATCTGGGGGGTTGGCAGTCCTACACCTTC.

The chain employs TRBV20-1 and TRBJ2-5, with TRBD2 matching over 10 bases. With V trimmed by 7 bases and J by 2 bases, 4 bases remained unmatched. This CDR3 contains 13 residues. Germline values: CDR1 DFQATT, CDR2 SNEGSKA (reference sequence). The CDR3 DNA follows: TGCAGTGTTAATAGCGGGAGGCAAGAGACCCAGTACTTC. This codes for CSVNSGRQETQYF.

The chain links TRBV3-1 to TRBJ2-5, with no clear D. CDR1 LGHDT and CDR2 YNNKEL come from the germline V gene (reference sequence). V was shortened by 0 bases and J by 4 bases, with 12 bases between the two germline ends. The CDR3 is 15 amino acids. The CDR3 spells CASSQDISRRETQYF. The CDR3 region has the DNA TGTGCCAGCAGCCAAGATATATCCCGACGAGAGACCCAGTACTTC.

This rearrangement joins TRBV20-1 to TRBJ1-6, with 7 bases identical to TRBD1. The V gene's germline CDR1 is DFQATT and CDR2 SNEGSKA (reference sequence). The length of the CDR3 is 14 residues. The ends lost 6 bases at V and 8 bases at J; junction bases unmatched: 10. CDR3 bases: TGCAGTGCGACCGCTGGACAGGCCGATTCACCCCTCCACTTT. This sequence encodes CSATAGQADSPLHF.

This clonotype was observed many times. The chain joins TRBV28 to TRBJ2-1, with D uncertain. The V gene's germline CDR1 is MDHEN and CDR2 SYDVKM. The CDR3 totals 15 residues. Trimming shortened V by 5 bases and J by 6 bases, and 17 bases separated the two germline ends. For the CDR3, the DNA is TGTGCCAGCAGTCTTCCCCAGGCCAACAGCAATGAGCAGTTCTTC. Amino acid sequence: CASSLPQANSNEQFF.

V usage is TRBV2 and J usage is TRBJ2-4, with 16 nucleotides matching TRBD2. This CDR3 has 20 residues. Per germline, CDR1 SNHLY and CDR2 FYNNEI. Trimming removed 6 bases from V and 1 base from J; junction bases left unmatched: 12. The CDR3 protein is CASSEPGLAGGPVAKNIQYF. The CDR3 DNA follows: TGTGCCAGCAGCGAACCGGGACTAGCGGGGGGGCCCGTGGCCAAAAACATTCAGTACTTC.

The V and J genes are TRBV20-1 and TRBJ1-5; D is perhaps TRBD1 (6 bases). Germline assignment: CDR1 DFQATT and CDR2 SNEGSKA (reference sequence). Trimming removed 4 bases from V and 0 bases from J, with 10 bases in between. This CDR3 has 14 amino acids. The CDR3 coding sequence is TGCAGTGCTATGAAGGGGGTTAGCAATCAGCCCCAGCATTTT. It is translated as CSAMKGVSNQPQHF.

The chain recombines TRBV6-1 with TRBJ2-5; 9 nucleotides agree with TRBD1. This CDR3 contains 14 residues. Germline loops: CDR1 MNHNS, CDR2 SASEGT. With V trimmed by 6 bases and J by 4 bases, 6 bases remained unmatched. The CDR3 region has the DNA TGTGCCAGCAGGGAACAGGGGGCCCTAGAGACCCAGTACTTC. Translating gives CASREQGALETQYF.

This clonotype was observed many times. The chain joins TRBV20-1 to TRBJ2-7, with D possibly matching TRBD2 (6 bases). Germline values: CDR1 DFQATT, CDR2 SNEGSKA (reference sequence). V was trimmed by 2 bases and J by 7 bases, leaving 27 bases between them. The CDR3 consists of 17 residues. CDR3 amino acids: CSARPGTLGSRSEEQYF. CDR3 coding DNA: TGCAGTGCTAGACCCGGGACTCTAGGGTCTCGGAGCGAGGAGCAGTACTTC.

Regarding this clonotype: Just one base apart from a much larger clone, this may be a read error. Likely a read error: the CDR3 ends without its conserved phenylalanine or tryptophan. The V gene is TRBV7-2, the J gene TRBJ2-1; no reliable D call. V was shortened by 3 bases and J by 6 bases, with 6 bases between the two germline ends. Germline values: CDR1 SGHTA, CDR2 FQGNSA. This CDR3 has 12 residues. The CDR3 region has the DNA TGTGCCAGCAGCTTCCACGGCAATGAGCAGTTCCTC. Amino acid sequence: CASSFHGNEQFL.

V is TRBV15 and J is TRBJ2-5; D not resolved. V was pared by 0 bases and J by 2 bases, with 7 bases between. This CDR3 comprises 14 residues. Germline loops: CDR1 LNHNV, CDR2 YYDKDF (reference sequence). The CDR3 protein is CATSREVRQETQYF. The CDR3 nucleotides read TGTGCCACCAGCAGAGAGGTTCGACAAGAGACCCAGTACTTC.

The chain employs TRBV7-2 and TRBJ2-1; 12 positions agree with TRBD2. This CDR3 has 16 amino acids. Germline CDR1 and CDR2: SGHTA and FQGNSA. The J segment lost 7 bases and the V segment lost 0 bases, leaving 4 bases of the junction unmatched. The CDR3: CASSLALAGGWNEQFF. The CDR3, as DNA: TGTGCCAGCAGCTTAGCACTAGCGGGGGGCTGGAATGAGCAGTTCTTC.

The CDR3 region is CASRPGTNYEQYF. The CDR3 nucleotides are TGTGCCAGCAGACCCGGGACAAACTACGAGCAGTACTTC. The gene calls are TRBV7-2 and TRBJ2-7, with D possibly matching TRBD1 (6 bases). Germline V lookup: CDR1 SGHTA, CDR2 FQGNSA. The CDR3 is made up of 13 amino acids. V lost 6 bases, J lost 3 bases, and 12 bases lay in between.

The chain carries TRBV15 and TRBJ2-1; D is possibly TRBD1 (6 bases). The CDR3 is 16 amino acids. The germline V gene has CDR1 LNHNV and CDR2 YYDKDF (reference sequence). The V end lost 1 base, the J end lost 4 bases, and 14 bases lay between the germline ends. The DNA of the CDR3 is TGTGCCACCAGCAGAGTCGTAGTTAGGGGGTACAATGAGCAGTTCTTC. Translated, it gives CATSRVVVRGYNEQFF.

In this sample, this clonotype turned up a few times. The V and J genes are TRBV11-1 and TRBJ2-1, with 7 bases identical to TRBD2. V was clipped by 6 bases and J by 0 bases; unmatched bases: 8. The germline gives CDR1 SGHAT, CDR2 FQDESV (reference sequence). The length of the CDR3 is 16 residues. The CDR3 loop reads CASRQTSLSSYNEQFF. The CDR3 nucleotides read TGTGCCAGCAGACAGACTAGCCTCAGCTCCTACAATGAGCAGTTCTTC.